This passage covers 15 T cell receptor beta chains from one sample sequenced in a study of human T cells and chemical hapten exposure. TCRdb reprocessed the RACE reads via MiXCR and lists one record per CDR3 protein. The sample lists around 350,000 distinct CDR3 sequences; 4.5% to 7% were seen once. Time point here: pre-sensitization, week 0. The treatment denotes: therapeutic diphenylcyclopropenone sensitization with weekly scalp DPC. The sequencing used whole blood, collected in connection with sensitization to the hapten diphenylcyclopropenone (DPC). These TCRs come from a woman aged 18-29 years with alopecia areata. Some clones in this sample may be carry-over from other donors' samples.

The V call is TRBV6-6, the J call TRBJ2-7; D gene ambiguous. In germline, CDR1 is MNHNY, CDR2 SVGAGI (reference sequence). V lost 6 bases and J 1 base, leaving 10 bases between the germline ends. This CDR3 region has 13 residues. The CDR3 region has the DNA TGTGCCAGCAGGCTTCGCGGATCCTACGAGCAGTACTTC. Translation gives CASRLRGSYEQYF.

This clonotype was seen at least ten times. This chain joins TRBV6-2 or TRBV6-3 and TRBJ2-7; D perhaps matches TRBD2 (5 bases). The CDR3 is made up of 13 amino acids. Trimming stripped 7 bases from V and 2 bases from J, with 12 bases between. From germline, CDR1 is MNHEY and CDR2 SVGEGT. The chain's CDR3 is CASMKRATYEQYF. The CDR3 nucleotides are TGTGCCAGCATGAAGAGGGCCACCTACGAGCAGTACTTC.

V is TRBV7-9 and J is TRBJ2-2; 8 nucleotides agree with TRBD1. The CDR3 is made up of 14 amino acids. From germline, CDR1 is SEHNR and CDR2 FQNEAQ (reference sequence). Trimming at V came to 4 bases and at J to 9 bases, leaving 7 bases not matched to a gene. The CDR3 loop is CASSSPDRERELFF. The CDR3 DNA is TGTGCCAGCAGCTCCCCGGACAGGGAGCGGGAGCTGTTTTTT.

The sample holds many counts of this clonotype. The chain employs TRBV6-1 and TRBJ2-7; 11 bases map to TRBD2. CDR1 and CDR2 (germline): MNHNS, SASEGT. The CDR3 runs to 14 residues. Unmatched junction bases numbered 3, after V lost 6 bases and J lost 2 bases. The CDR3 spells CASRLAGGPYEQYF. CDR3 in DNA: TGTGCCAGCAGATTAGCGGGGGGGCCCTACGAGCAGTACTTC.

This clonotype was recorded at least ten times. This chain connects TRBV6-1 to TRBJ2-1, with D hard to call. The CDR3 has 15 residues. Trimming left V 2 bases short and J 9 bases short, with 17 bases between. CDR1 and CDR2 (germline): MNHNS, SASEGT. CDR3 coding DNA: TGTGCCAGCAGTGAACTAACAGTCGCCCTCAGTGAGCAGTTCTTC. It translates to CASSELTVALSEQFF.

There are many counts of this clonotype. The chain links TRBV4-3 to TRBJ2-3, with TRBD2 matching 11 bases. The CDR3 sequence is 16 residues long. From germline, CDR1 is LGHNA and CDR2 YSLEER. The V segment lost 1 base and the J segment 2 bases; nucleotides outside the gene matches: 2. CDR3 bases: TGCGCCAGCAGCCAAGGGACTAGCGGGCTCACAGATACGCAGTATTTT. This encodes CASSQGTSGLTDTQYF.

This clonotype was detected only a few times. This chain uses TRBV4-3 with TRBJ2-3; TRBD1 matches at 8 bases. Germline CDR1 LGHNA, CDR2 YSLEER. This CDR3 contains 17 residues. With 4 bases clipped from V and 4 bases from J, the junction kept 13 bases outside the gene matches. CDR3 residues: CASSLRPRDRQADTQYF. In nucleotides, the CDR3 is TGCGCCAGCAGCCTTAGACCCCGGGACAGGCAGGCAGATACGCAGTATTTT.

In its sample, this clonotype was seen a few times. V and J are TRBV29-1 and TRBJ2-2; D call uncertain. Trimming cost V 4 bases and J 1 base, with 10 bases left between them. The CDR3 spans 14 residues. Germline CDR1 reads SQVTM; CDR2 reads ANQGSEA. Written as DNA, the CDR3 is TGCAGCGTTGGGCCAACAATGAACACCGGGGAGCTGTTTTTT. Its translation: CSVGPTMNTGELFF.

This clonotype was recorded a few times. This chain uses TRBV27 with TRBJ1-6; a weak D match, TRBD1 (5 bases). CDR3 size: 13 residues. V lost 7 bases, J lost 14 bases, and 18 bases lay in between. CDR1 MNHEY and CDR2 SMNVEV come from the germline V gene (reference sequence). The CDR3, as DNA: TGTGCCAGCACTCCTCGAAGGGGATGGGCCCTCCACTTT. Its translation: CASTPRRGWALHF.

With regard to this clonotype: It is likely a read error, because the conserved phenylalanine at the end of the CDR3 is missing. V and J are TRBV7-2 and TRBJ1-5; D is unresolved. CDR1 is SGHTA and CDR2 is FQGNSA in the germline V gene. The ends were cut back, 11 bases at V and 0 bases at J, with 11 bases in the middle. The CDR3 is made up of 13 amino acids. DNA of the CDR3: TGTGCCCTCGAAGGTTATAGCAATCAGCCCCAGCATCTT. As protein: CALEGYSNQPQHL.

The sample holds many counts of this clonotype. The chain couples TRBV12-3 or TRBV12-4 to TRBJ2-1; D is perhaps TRBD1 or TRBD2 (5 bases each). The CDR3 has 15 residues. The ends were cut back, 5 bases at V and 9 bases at J, with 20 bases in the middle. CDR3 nucleotides: TGTGCCAGCAGTGCAGGTCTAGGGGCGGAGGTTGAGCAGTTCTTC. It specifies CASSAGLGAEVEQFF.

This clonotype was seen only a few times. The V call is TRBV27, the J call TRBJ1-3; the D is unclear. The V end lost 5 bases, the J end lost 3 bases, and 8 bases lay between the germline ends. Germline loops: CDR1 MNHEY, CDR2 SMNVEV (reference sequence). This CDR3 has 13 residues. CDR3 sequence (DNA): TGTGCCAGCAGTAAACGCAGTGGAAACACCATATATTTT. Translation: CASSKRSGNTIYF.

This clonotype was seen more than once but under ten times. J is TRBJ1-1 and V is TRBV6-5, with D perhaps TRBD1 (5 bases). The CDR3 totals 16 residues. Germline V gene lookup returns CDR1 MNHEY and CDR2 SVGAGI. V dropped 5 bases and J dropped 1 base, with 17 bases sitting between them. This chain's CDR3 is CASSPAGGSTNTEAFF. In nucleotides, the CDR3 is TGTGCCAGCAGTCCGGCGGGGGGGTCGACGAACACTGAAGCTTTCTTT.

This clonotype appeared many times. The V and J genes are TRBV6-6 and TRBJ1-5; D unclear. Trimming took off 0 bases at V and 3 bases at J, with 6 bases between the two ends. The length of the CDR3 is 14 residues. Per the germline V gene, CDR1 is MNHNY and CDR2 is SVGAGI (reference sequence). The CDR3 bases are TGTGCCAGCAGTTACTCGCGGAACAATCAGCCCCAGCATTTT. Translating it yields CASSYSRNNQPQHF.

A remark on this clonotype: This may stem from a read error, because a much larger clone lies one nucleotide away. This rearrangement joins TRBV21-1 to TRBJ1-5; the table's D gene call, TRBD1, was not cross checked with the DNA. TRBV21-1 is described as a pseudogene. This CDR3 region has 13 residues. The DNA of the CDR3 is TGTGCCGGCAGCCCGCGCCCTGTGATGACCCAGCATTTT. The encoded protein is CAGSPRPVMTQHF.